A selection of T cell receptor beta chains follows, all from one sample in a study of identical twins. In TCRdb, the 5' RACE reads were re-called with MiXCR into one record per CDR3 protein. The sample consists of about 530,000 distinct CDR3 sequences, nearly 15% of them appearing once. This same sample was also taken into another study, of yellow fever vaccine responses in identical twins.

The sample consisted of CD4+ T cells sorted from blood. These TCRs come from a woman between 18 and 30 years old in good health. Both conserved end residues are part of each CDR3. The order of the fields is clone size, J gene, V gene, D gene, CDR3 DNA, CDR3 protein. A D gene is named only where the DNA matches it firmly. Size is omitted from some rows. Given values are once, few, many or a class for expanded clones.

clone size: few
J gene: TRBJ2-2
V gene: TRBV3-1
D gene: TRBD2
CDR3 DNA: TGTGCCAGCACCCGCCTTGGAAGCGGGAGGGCCAGGTCCGGGGAGCTGTTTTTT
CDR3 protein: CASTRLGSGRARSGELFF

clone size: few
J gene: TRBJ2-2
V gene: TRBV18
D gene: NA
CDR3 DNA: TGTGCCAGCTCATCAGGACTGATGCACACCGGGGAGCTGTTTTTT
CDR3 protein: CASSSGLMHTGELFF

clone size: few
J gene: TRBJ2-5
V gene: TRBV7-8
D gene: NA
CDR3 DNA: TGTGCCAGCAGCTTAGCTCTTGCGCCACAAGAGACCCAGTACTTC
CDR3 protein: CASSLALAPQETQYF

clone size: few
J gene: TRBJ2-1
V gene: TRBV5-1
D gene: TRBD2
CDR3 DNA: TGCGCCAGCAGCCCCAGCGGGGCCCCCTACAATGAGCAGTTCTTC
CDR3 protein: CASSPSGAPYNEQFF

clone size: many
J gene: TRBJ2-1
V gene: TRBV12-3/TRBV12-4
D gene: TRBD2
CDR3 DNA: TGTGCCACCGGGACTAGCGGCTACAATGAGCAGTTCTTC
CDR3 protein: CATGTSGYNEQFF

clone size: few
J gene: TRBJ2-2
V gene: TRBV6-4
D gene: NA
CDR3 DNA: TGTGCCAGCAGCAGACTACCGGGACCCACGAACACCGGGGAGCTGTTTTTT
CDR3 protein: CASSRLPGPTNTGELFF

clone size: NA
J gene: TRBJ2-7
V gene: TRBV10-1
D gene: TRBD1
CDR3 DNA: TGCGCCAGCAGGGAGGTTGGACAGGGGATCTACGAGCAGTACTTC
CDR3 protein: CASREVGQGIYEQYF

clone size: NA
J gene: TRBJ2-6
V gene: TRBV5-1
D gene: NA
CDR3 DNA: TGCGCCAGCAGCTTGACAGTCTCTGGGGCCAACGTCCTGACTTTC
CDR3 protein: CASSLTVSGANVLTF

clone size: many
J gene: TRBJ2-5
V gene: TRBV12-3/TRBV12-4
D gene: TRBD2
CDR3 DNA: TGTGCCAGCAGTGGGACTAGCGGGAGATTGGAGACCCAGTACTTC
CDR3 protein: CASSGTSGRLETQYF

clone size: NA
J gene: TRBJ2-3
V gene: TRBV11-2
D gene: NA
CDR3 DNA: TGTGCCAGCAGCTTAGTCGCGACGGACCGCACAGATACGCAGTATTTT
CDR3 protein: CASSLVATDRTDTQYF

clone size: few
J gene: TRBJ1-2
V gene: TRBV27
D gene: TRBD1
CDR3 DNA: TGTGCCAGCAGTTTATCCCGGACAGGGCCCTATGGCTACACCTTC
CDR3 protein: CASSLSRTGPYGYTF

clone size: few
J gene: TRBJ2-7
V gene: TRBV6-5
D gene: TRBD2
CDR3 DNA: TGTGCCAGCAGTTCCGCGGGACTAGCCAGGGTCGAGCAGTACTTC
CDR3 protein: CASSSAGLARVEQYF

clone size: NA
J gene: TRBJ1-5
V gene: TRBV6-2/TRBV6-3
D gene: NA
CDR3 DNA: TGTGCCAGCAGACTGGAGGTTGGGAGCAATCAGCCCCAGCATTTT
CDR3 protein: CASRLEVGSNQPQHF

clone size: NA
J gene: TRBJ2-2
V gene: TRBV20-1
D gene: TRBD1
CDR3 DNA: TGCAGTGCTCCGGACAGGGGGAACACCGGGGAGCTGTTTTTT
CDR3 protein: CSAPDRGNTGELFF

clone size: NA
J gene: TRBJ1-2
V gene: TRBV12-3/TRBV12-4
D gene: NA
CDR3 DNA: TGTGCCAGCAGTTTTTTGGGGGCGAGCTATGGCTACACCTTC
CDR3 protein: CASSFLGASYGYTF

clone size: few
J gene: TRBJ2-2
V gene: TRBV28
D gene: NA
CDR3 DNA: TGTGCCAGCAGTTTTGACCCCGGGGGGCCCGGGGAGCTGTTTTTT
CDR3 protein: CASSFDPGGPGELFF

clone size: NA
J gene: TRBJ2-3
V gene: TRBV3-1
D gene: NA
CDR3 DNA: TGTGCCAGCAGCCAACTTAGCCTCTCCACAGATACGCAGTATTTT
CDR3 protein: CASSQLSLSTDTQYF

clone size: few
J gene: TRBJ2-1
V gene: TRBV3-1
D gene: TRBD2
CDR3 DNA: TGTGCCAGCAGCCACCAATCACTGGGACTAGCGGGAAGAGGGCATGAGCAGTTCTTC
CDR3 protein: CASSHQSLGLAGRGHEQFF

clone size: NA
J gene: TRBJ1-2
V gene: TRBV19
D gene: TRBD1
CDR3 DNA: TGTGCCAGTAGTCCCACCCTTGGACAGGACTATGGCTACACCTTC
CDR3 protein: CASSPTLGQDYGYTF

clone size: few
J gene: TRBJ2-1
V gene: TRBV20-1
D gene: TRBD2
CDR3 DNA: TGCAGTGCTAGACTTAAGGCTAGCGGATCCTACAATGAGCAGTTCTTC
CDR3 protein: CSARLKASGSYNEQFF

clone size: NA
J gene: TRBJ2-7
V gene: TRBV2
D gene: TRBD2
CDR3 DNA: TGTGCCAGCAGGGTACGTAGCGGGGGGACCTACGAGCAGTACTTC
CDR3 protein: CASRVRSGGTYEQYF

clone size: NA
J gene: TRBJ1-5
V gene: TRBV28
D gene: NA
CDR3 DNA: TGTGCCAGCGGGGCCGAGGGCAATCAGCCCCAGCATTTT
CDR3 protein: CASGAEGNQPQHF

clone size: few
J gene: TRBJ1-2
V gene: TRBV20-1
D gene: TRBD1
CDR3 DNA: TGCAGTGCTAGGGACAGGGGGGAATGGGGCTACACCTTC
CDR3 protein: CSARDRGEWGYTF

clone size: NA
J gene: TRBJ2-1
V gene: TRBV5-1
D gene: TRBD2
CDR3 DNA: TGCGCCAGCACCCTAGCGGACCCAGCAAATGAGCAGTTCTTC
CDR3 protein: CASTLADPANEQFF

clone size: NA
J gene: TRBJ2-7
V gene: TRBV29-1
D gene: NA
CDR3 DNA: TGCAGCGTTGATAGGATTAGCTCCTACGAGCAGTACTTC
CDR3 protein: CSVDRISSYEQYF

clone size: NA
J gene: TRBJ2-2
V gene: TRBV7-8
D gene: TRBD1
CDR3 DNA: TGTGCCAGCAGCTTTCCGGACAGGGCAACCGGGGAGCTGTTTTTT
CDR3 protein: CASSFPDRATGELFF

clone size: many
J gene: TRBJ2-5
V gene: TRBV5-6
D gene: TRBD1
CDR3 DNA: TGTGCCAGCAGCTTAGGGACAGGAGAACAAGAGACCCAGTACTTC
CDR3 protein: CASSLGTGEQETQYF

clone size: NA
J gene: TRBJ2-3
V gene: TRBV11-1
D gene: NA
CDR3 DNA: TGTGCCAGCAGCCCAAAGGGTCGGGGAATGGAGGGCGGCACAGATACGCAGTATTTT
CDR3 protein: CASSPKGRGMEGGTDTQYF

clone size: NA
J gene: TRBJ1-4
V gene: TRBV2
D gene: NA
CDR3 DNA: TGTGCCAGCAATCCGGAAAGGAGGGAAAAACTGTTTTTT
CDR3 protein: CASNPERREKLFF

clone size: few
J gene: TRBJ1-5
V gene: TRBV7-9
D gene: NA
CDR3 DNA: TGTGCCAGCAGCTTAGGAACATCTAGCAATCAGCCCCAGCATTTT
CDR3 protein: CASSLGTSSNQPQHF

clone size: few
J gene: TRBJ1-4
V gene: TRBV2
D gene: TRBD1
CDR3 DNA: TGTGCCACCAAACCGGGACAGGGGGATGAAAAACTGTTTTTT
CDR3 protein: CATKPGQGDEKLFF

clone size: few
J gene: TRBJ2-7
V gene: TRBV7-8
D gene: TRBD2
CDR3 DNA: TGTGCCAGCAGCTTAGCGCCCGTAAGCGGGAGACCTTACGAGCAGTACTTC
CDR3 protein: CASSLAPVSGRPYEQYF

clone size: NA
J gene: TRBJ1-2
V gene: TRBV11-3
D gene: NA
CDR3 DNA: TGTGCCAGCAGCTCCACAGACAGTGCCGGCTACACCTTC
CDR3 protein: CASSSTDSAGYTF

clone size: few
J gene: TRBJ2-2
V gene: TRBV6-2/TRBV6-3
D gene: NA
CDR3 DNA: TGTGCCAGCAGTTACTCGTGGGCGGGAGGACAGGGGATAGCGGGGTACACCGGGGAGCTGTTTTTT
CDR3 protein: CASSYSWAGGQGIAGYTGELFF

clone size: few
J gene: TRBJ1-5
V gene: TRBV4-1
D gene: NA
CDR3 DNA: TGCGCCAGCAGCCAAGCCTACCCGGGGCAGCCCCAGCATTTT
CDR3 protein: CASSQAYPGQPQHF

clone size: NA
J gene: TRBJ2-7
V gene: TRBV7-8
D gene: NA
CDR3 DNA: TGTGCCAGCAGCTACGTCTTGTACGAGCAGTACTTC
CDR3 protein: CASSYVLYEQYF

clone size: few
J gene: TRBJ1-6
V gene: TRBV12-3/TRBV12-4
D gene: NA
CDR3 DNA: TGTGCCAGCAGTTTACAGGGGCTAAATTCACCCCTCCACTTT
CDR3 protein: CASSLQGLNSPLHF

clone size: few
J gene: TRBJ2-1
V gene: TRBV27
D gene: NA
CDR3 DNA: TGTGCCAGCAGTTTACTAGGGTCATCAGTAGATGAGCAGTTCTTC
CDR3 protein: CASSLLGSSVDEQFF

clone size: few
J gene: TRBJ2-5
V gene: TRBV27
D gene: NA
CDR3 DNA: TGTGCCAGCTCCCAGTTGGGGGTCGGGGAGCAGACCCAGTACTTC
CDR3 protein: CASSQLGVGEQTQYF

clone size: NA
J gene: TRBJ2-7
V gene: TRBV3-1
D gene: NA
CDR3 DNA: TGTGCCAGCAGCCAAGCGTCGAGGTTAGCGGTTACCTACGAGCAGTACTTC
CDR3 protein: CASSQASRLAVTYEQYF

clone size: NA
J gene: TRBJ2-1
V gene: TRBV6-2/TRBV6-3
D gene: TRBD2
CDR3 DNA: TGTGCCAGCAGCCAAAAGGCCCCTAGCGGGAGTAAGGGGTCCTACAATGAGCAGTTCTTC
CDR3 protein: CASSQKAPSGSKGSYNEQFF

clone size: many
J gene: TRBJ2-2
V gene: TRBV20-1
D gene: NA
CDR3 DNA: TGCAGCGCCAGGAATACCGGGGAGCTGTTTTTT
CDR3 protein: CSARNTGELFF

clone size: NA
J gene: TRBJ1-1
V gene: TRBV5-1
D gene: NA
CDR3 DNA: TGCGCCAGCAGCTTGGTATGGCAGGGGTACACTGAAGCTTTCTTT
CDR3 protein: CASSLVWQGYTEAFF

clone size: many
J gene: TRBJ1-5
V gene: TRBV28
D gene: TRBD1
CDR3 DNA: TGTGCCAGCAGTTTAGGGACAGTTGGTCAGCCCCAGCATTTT
CDR3 protein: CASSLGTVGQPQHF

clone size: NA
J gene: TRBJ2-1
V gene: TRBV5-1
D gene: NA
CDR3 DNA: TGCGCCAGCAGCTTGGTTGGCGGGACCGCGGGGAATGAGCAGTTCTTC
CDR3 protein: CASSLVGGTAGNEQFF